This T cell receptor (beta chain) was sequenced in a study of T-cell reconstitution after alpha-beta-depleted transplantation in children. CDR1 and CDR2 from the germline V gene are MDHEN and SYDVKM. The CDR3 loop spans 14 amino acids. Trimming took 2 bases from V and 4 from J, leaving 11 bases between them. The TCRbeta library incorporated unique molecular identifiers. MiXCR, run by TCRdb on the PCR reads, gives a single entry per CDR3 protein. This table holds 500,000 or so distinct CDR3 sequences, approximately 32% found once. This sequence was found in a human donor who donated a stem cell graft to a child with aplastic anemia. Sequencing used PBMCs from the stem cell graft donor, obtained from the stem cell graft. This sequence joins TRBV28 and TRBJ1-2; D not resolved. In nucleotides, the CDR3 is TGTGCCAGCAGTTTAACCCTGGAGATCTATGGCTACACCTTC. Amino acids: CASSLTLEIYGYTF.